The next 31 T cell receptor beta chains were all read from a single sample in a study of blood T cell repertoires in COVID-19. Some clones are missing from TCRdb's copy, which holds only in-frame ones; the method was immunoSEQ multiplex PCR. This repertoire shows 200,000 to 250,000 clones, around 90% found once; its top ten account for about a tenth. What was sequenced was PBMCs or T cells enriched from blood (not recorded which). The receptors were gathered from a young man who had recovered from COVID-19.

The rearrangement joins TRBV10-3 to TRBJ2-3; 9 nucleotides line up with TRBD1. The CDR3 runs 14 residues. Germline V lookup: CDR1 ENHRY, CDR2 SYGVKD. With 8 bases clipped from V and 3 bases from J, the junction kept 6 bases outside the gene matches. The DNA of the CDR3 is TGTGCCATCGGGGACAGGGAGAGGACAGATACGCAGTATTTT. Translated, it gives CAIGDRERTDTQYF.

CDR3 DNA: TGTGCCAGCAGCTTGACCAGGCATCTTCCCCTCCACTTT. This encodes CASSLTRHLPLHF. The gene calls are TRBV5-8 and TRBJ1-6; D call uncertain. CDR3 size: 13 residues. CDR1 and CDR2 (germline): SGHTS, YDEGEE. Trimming took 1 base from V and 13 from J, leaving 12 bases between them.

The genes are TRBV30 and TRBJ1-2; TRBD1 might be the D (5 bases). The CDR3 contains 13 residues. Trimming removed 1 base at V and 8 bases at J, with 14 bases between. Germline V gene data show CDR1 as GTSNPN and CDR2 as SVGIG (reference sequence). DNA for the CDR3: TGTGCCTGGAGTGGGTTGGACAAGGGGGGCTACACCTTC. This translates into CAWSGLDKGGYTF.

This sequence joins TRBV7-2 and TRBJ2-3, with a weak D call TRBD1 (7 bases). The CDR3 spans 16 residues. The germline gives CDR1 SGHTA, CDR2 FQGNSA. Trimming took off 1 base at V and 0 bases at J, with 11 bases between the two ends. As DNA, the CDR3 is TGTGCCAGCAGCTTAGACAGGGGAGGTAGCACAGATACGCAGTATTTT. Amino acids: CASSLDRGGSTDTQYF.

This rearrangement joins TRBV10-3 to TRBJ1-2; perhaps TRBD1 as D (6 bases). Per the germline V gene, CDR1 is ENHRY and CDR2 is SYGVKD. Trimming took 3 bases from V and 7 from J, leaving 12 bases between them. This CDR3 has 13 residues. CDR3 sequence reads: CAISEGQGSGYTF. The CDR3 bases are TGTGCCATCAGTGAAGGGCAGGGGTCTGGCTACACCTTC.

The rearrangement joins TRBV6-5 to TRBJ1-2; 7 bases are a match to TRBD1. The V segment lost 7 bases and the J segment 7 bases; nucleotides outside the gene matches: 12. CDR3 length: 14 amino acids. Germline lookup yields CDR1 MNHEY and CDR2 SVGAGI. The CDR3 DNA reads TGTGCCAGCACCGCGACAGGGATAACGTTTGGCTACACCTTC. Its protein product is CASTATGITFGYTF.

CDR3 bases: TGTGCCAGCAGTTTATCCAGGCCCCTGAACACCGGGGAGCTGTTTTTT. This translates into CASSLSRPLNTGELFF. The chain joins TRBV28 to TRBJ2-2; D remains unclear. There are 16 residues in the CDR3. Trimming stripped 1 base from V and 1 base from J, with 10 bases between. The V gene's germline CDR1 is MDHEN and CDR2 SYDVKM.

The V and J genes are TRBV10-1 and TRBJ2-3, with D maybe TRBD2 (5 bases). This CDR3 has 15 amino acids. The V end was cut by 3 bases, the J end by 3 bases, with 13 bases between. Germline-derived CDR1 and CDR2 are WNHNN and SYGVQD (reference sequence). The CDR3 here is CASSDSARRTDTQYF. CDR3 nucleotides: TGCGCCAGCAGTGACTCTGCCAGGAGGACAGATACGCAGTATTTT.

This clone turned up a few times. This chain joins TRBV18 and TRBJ1-4; TRBD1 aligns across 12 bases. V was pared by 3 bases and J by 8 bases, with 1 base of the junction left unmatched. Germline loops: CDR1 KGHSH, CDR2 LQKENI. The length of the CDR3 is 14 residues. This chain's CDR3 is CASSPGQGAEKLFF. CDR3 nucleotide sequence: TGTGCCAGCTCACCGGGACAGGGGGCGGAAAAACTGTTTTTT.

The chain employs TRBV4-1 and TRBJ2-2, with 12 nucleotides matching TRBD2. Trimming at V came to 3 bases and at J to 3 bases, leaving 5 bases not matched to a gene. Germline V lookup: CDR1 MGHRA, CDR2 YSYEKL. The CDR3 has 17 residues. The CDR3 DNA follows: TGCGCCAGCAGCCATAGGACTAGCGGGACCTACACCGGGGAGCTGTTTTTT. Translated, it gives CASSHRTSGTYTGELFF.

V gene TRBV29-1 combines with J gene TRBJ2-7; D may be TRBD2 (5 bases). V shed 0 bases and J shed 12 bases, with 15 bases lying between them. Germline CDR1 and CDR2: SQVTM and ANQGSEA. The CDR3 is made up of 12 amino acids. The DNA of the CDR3 is TGCAGCGTTGAAGATATCGGAGGCAAACGGTACTTC. Encoded protein: CSVEDIGGKRYF.

This clone has just a few counts. V gene TRBV7-3 combines with J gene TRBJ2-5; 11 bases are shared with TRBD2. CDR1 is SGHTA and CDR2 is FQGTGA in the germline V gene. The ends lost 0 bases at V and 5 bases at J; junction bases unmatched: 8. The CDR3 extends over 17 amino acids. CDR3 DNA sequence: TGTGCCAGCAGCTTAACTAGCGGGGGGGCCCTAAGGGAGACCCAGTACTTC. Protein product: CASSLTSGGALRETQYF.

The chain has TRBV3-1 (or the pseudogene TRBV3-2) and TRBJ2-4, with 7 bases identical to TRBD2. With V trimmed by 0 bases and J by 5 bases, 16 bases remained unmatched. There are 19 residues in the CDR3. CDR1 and CDR2 from the germline V gene are LGHDT and YNNKEL (reference sequence). CDR3 nucleotides: TGTGCCAGCAGCCAAGATCTGGGGAGCGGGAAGACCAAGGAAAACATTCAGTACTTC. It codes for CASSQDLGSGKTKENIQYF.

The chain uses TRBV10-3 and TRBJ1-1, with 7 positions matching TRBD1. V shed 11 bases, J shed 4 bases, and the junction held 10 bases outside the gene matches. This CDR3 comprises 13 residues. CDR1 is ENHRY, CDR2 SYGVKD, per germline. The CDR3: CAAQDRSGTEAFF. DNA for the CDR3: TGTGCCGCTCAGGACAGGTCGGGCACTGAAGCTTTCTTT.

CDR3: CASSQGEGSEKLFF. The CDR3 nucleotides are TGCGCCAGCAGCCAAGGGGAGGGAAGTGAAAAACTGTTTTTT. The gene calls are TRBV4-1 and TRBJ1-4; D is unclear. Germline V lookup: CDR1 MGHRA, CDR2 YSYEKL. V lost 1 base, J lost 7 bases, and 10 bases lay in between. The length of the CDR3 is 14 residues.

This clone turned up a few times. This sequence joins TRBV11-2 and TRBJ1-2; tentative D call: TRBD1 (5 bases). Germline values: CDR1 SGHAT, CDR2 FQNNGV. The CDR3 consists of 11 residues. V lost 3 bases and J 7 bases, leaving 6 bases between the germline ends. The chain's CDR3 is CASSFRAGYTF. CDR3 bases: TGTGCCAGCAGCTTCAGGGCTGGCTACACCTTC.

This chain links TRBV27 with TRBJ2-7; 9 nucleotides agree with TRBD2. After removal of 6 bases from V and 3 bases from J, the junction contained 3 bases not matched to a gene. The length of the CDR3 is 13 residues. CDR1 is MNHEY, CDR2 SMNVEV, per germline (reference sequence). The CDR3 is CASSTTSGYEQYF. The CDR3 DNA sequence: TGTGCCAGCAGCACGACTAGCGGCTACGAGCAGTACTTC.

This clone was counted once. This sample includes further DNA sequences coding for the same CDR3. The chain joins TRBV5-1 to TRBJ1-1; TRBD1 is a possible D gene (6 bases). The CDR3 has 14 amino acids. CDR1 SGHRS and CDR2 YFSETQ come from the germline V gene. Deletions cut 0 bases from V and 1 base from J, with 7 bases between. CDR3 sequence: CASSLGGGNTEAFF. The CDR3 DNA is TGCGCCAGCAGCTTGGGAGGGGGGAACACTGAAGCTTTCTTT.

In DNA form, the CDR3 reads TGTGCCAGCAGCTTATCCCTAGCGGGAGGCGATGAGCAGTTCTTC. Translating gives CASSLSLAGGDEQFF. The chain uses TRBV7-9 and TRBJ2-1; 11 positions agree with TRBD2. There are 15 residues in the CDR3. Germline V gives CDR1 SEHNR, CDR2 FQNEAQ (reference sequence). Trimming took 2 bases from V and 8 from J; bases not matched to a gene: 5.

The genes are TRBV30 and TRBJ2-1; D is uncertain. Germline loops: CDR1 GTSNPN, CDR2 SVGIG (reference sequence). CDR3 length equals 11 residues. The V end was cut by 3 bases, the J end by 6 bases, with 6 bases between. CDR3: CAWRSSNEQFF. The CDR3 coding sequence is TGTGCCTGGAGGAGTTCCAATGAGCAGTTCTTC. Supplemented by reference TRBV30 and TRBJ2-1, the full variable domain reads SQTIHQWPATLVQPVGSPLSLECTVEGTSNPNLYWYRQAAGRGLQLLFYSVGIGQISSEVPQNLSASRPQDRQFILSSKKLLLSDSGFYLCAWRSSNEQFFGPGTRLTVL.

This chain connects TRBV19 to TRBJ1-2, with 9 bases matching TRBD1. CDR3 length equals 16 residues. Losses at the gene ends were 2 bases for V and 7 bases for J; bases not matched to a gene: 11. The germline V gene has CDR1 LNHDA and CDR2 SQIVND (reference sequence). CDR3 nucleotides: TGTGCCAGTAGTATATCGGGGACAGGGTCCCACTCTGGCTACACCTTC. Its protein is CASSISGTGSHSGYTF.

The CDR3 DNA reads as TGTGCCAGCAGTTACGAGGTACCGGGTGAAGCTTTCTTT. Translating it yields CASSYEVPGEAFF. V gene TRBV6-5 combines with J gene TRBJ1-1, with no clear D. CDR3 length equals 13 residues. Germline V gene data show CDR1 as MNHEY and CDR2 as SVGAGI. V lost 2 bases, J lost 7 bases, and 11 bases lay in between.

This clone was seen only a few times. The rearrangement joins TRBV18 to TRBJ1-5; D not certain. V gave up 3 bases and J gave up 0 bases, with 6 bases separating them. Germline V gene lookup returns CDR1 KGHSH and CDR2 LQKENI. CDR3 length equals 14 residues. The CDR3 DNA sequence: TGTGCCAGCTCACCCGAGATTAGCAATCAGCCCCAGCATTTT. Encoded protein: CASSPEISNQPQHF.

The chain couples TRBV28 to TRBJ1-2; 7 bases are a match to TRBD1. Germline CDR1 MDHEN, CDR2 SYDVKM. The CDR3 runs to 17 residues. With V trimmed by 6 bases and J by 8 bases, 21 bases remained unmatched. The CDR3 loop is CASRRDTSTQGGSGYTF. Here the CDR3 DNA reads TGTGCCAGCAGACGTGATACATCTACCCAGGGGGGATCGGGCTACACCTTC.

CDR3 bases: TGTGCCAGCAGCCAATCGGGACAGGGGTTCTACGAGCAGTACTTC. Encoded protein: CASSQSGQGFYEQYF. This sequence joins TRBV14 and TRBJ2-7, with TRBD1 matching over 10 bases. V dropped 2 bases and J dropped 3; count of bases not matched to a gene: 4. Per the germline V gene, CDR1 is SGHDN and CDR2 is FVKESK. The CDR3 is 15 amino acids.

The chain combines TRBV28 with TRBJ2-7, with TRBD1 matching 9 bases. V lost 8 bases, J lost 2 bases, and 1 base stayed unmatched. CDR1 and CDR2 from the germline V gene are MDHEN and SYDVKM. The CDR3 is made up of 12 amino acids. CDR3 in DNA: TGTGCCAGCCGGACAGGGGCCTACGAGCAGTACTTC. Translated, it gives CASRTGAYEQYF.

The chain recombines TRBV29-1 with TRBJ2-5; 8 nucleotides match TRBD1. This CDR3 has 14 amino acids. CDR1 is SQVTM and CDR2 is ANQGSEA in the germline V gene. J gave up 5 bases and V 5 bases, and 10 bases lay outside the gene matches. CDR3 in DNA: TGCAGCGTTCAAATCAGGGGGCCGGGGGAGACCCAGTACTTC. It specifies CSVQIRGPGETQYF. The variable domain in full, with the rest retrieved from reference TRBV29-1 and TRBJ2-5, is SAVISQKPSRDICQRGTSLTIQCQVDSQVTMMFWYRQQPGQSLTLIATANQGSEATYESGFVIDKFPISRPNLTFSTLTVSNMSPEDSSIYLCSVQIRGPGETQYFGPGTRLLVL.

This clone has just one count. The rearrangement links TRBV28 to TRBJ2-1, with D tentatively TRBD1 (6 bases). V lost 6 bases, J lost 0 bases, and 27 bases lay in between. The CDR3 runs 20 residues. The germline V gene encodes CDR1 MDHEN and CDR2 SYDVKM. The CDR3 DNA is TGTGCCAGCAGCCTATTGTTGGGGGCCACCCAGGGTAGCTCCTACAATGAGCAGTTCTTC. Its protein is CASSLLLGATQGSSYNEQFF.

This clone has just one count. V gene TRBV11-1 combines with J gene TRBJ2-1, with 13 bases lining up with TRBD2. Losses at the gene ends were 3 bases for V and 6 bases for J; bases not matched to a gene: 2. CDR3 length equals 15 residues. Germline values: CDR1 SGHAT, CDR2 FQDESV (reference sequence). As DNA, the CDR3 is TGTGCCAGCAGCTTTACTAGCGGGAGGGCCAATGAGCAGTTCTTC. Encoded protein: CASSFTSGRANEQFF.

This clone has only a few counts. The chain links TRBV3-1 (or the pseudogene TRBV3-2) to TRBJ1-5; D not certain. The CDR3 extends over 14 amino acids. Germline CDR1 reads LGHDT; CDR2 reads YNNKEL (reference sequence). Trimming took off 0 bases at V and 1 base at J, with 4 bases between the two ends. In nucleotides, the CDR3 is TGTGCCAGCAGCCAAGAACTCAGCAATCAGCCCCAGCATTTT. Translating gives CASSQELSNQPQHF.

The rearrangement links TRBV29-1 to TRBJ2-2; the match to TRBD1 covers 8 bases. The CDR3 consists of 16 residues. CDR1 is SQVTM and CDR2 is ANQGSEA in the germline V gene. J lost 6 bases, V lost 3 bases, and 12 bases had no gene match. The CDR3 coding sequence is TGCAGCGTTGAGCTCAGGACAGGGAAGTTACCCGGGGAGCTGTTTTTT. It is translated as CSVELRTGKLPGELFF.